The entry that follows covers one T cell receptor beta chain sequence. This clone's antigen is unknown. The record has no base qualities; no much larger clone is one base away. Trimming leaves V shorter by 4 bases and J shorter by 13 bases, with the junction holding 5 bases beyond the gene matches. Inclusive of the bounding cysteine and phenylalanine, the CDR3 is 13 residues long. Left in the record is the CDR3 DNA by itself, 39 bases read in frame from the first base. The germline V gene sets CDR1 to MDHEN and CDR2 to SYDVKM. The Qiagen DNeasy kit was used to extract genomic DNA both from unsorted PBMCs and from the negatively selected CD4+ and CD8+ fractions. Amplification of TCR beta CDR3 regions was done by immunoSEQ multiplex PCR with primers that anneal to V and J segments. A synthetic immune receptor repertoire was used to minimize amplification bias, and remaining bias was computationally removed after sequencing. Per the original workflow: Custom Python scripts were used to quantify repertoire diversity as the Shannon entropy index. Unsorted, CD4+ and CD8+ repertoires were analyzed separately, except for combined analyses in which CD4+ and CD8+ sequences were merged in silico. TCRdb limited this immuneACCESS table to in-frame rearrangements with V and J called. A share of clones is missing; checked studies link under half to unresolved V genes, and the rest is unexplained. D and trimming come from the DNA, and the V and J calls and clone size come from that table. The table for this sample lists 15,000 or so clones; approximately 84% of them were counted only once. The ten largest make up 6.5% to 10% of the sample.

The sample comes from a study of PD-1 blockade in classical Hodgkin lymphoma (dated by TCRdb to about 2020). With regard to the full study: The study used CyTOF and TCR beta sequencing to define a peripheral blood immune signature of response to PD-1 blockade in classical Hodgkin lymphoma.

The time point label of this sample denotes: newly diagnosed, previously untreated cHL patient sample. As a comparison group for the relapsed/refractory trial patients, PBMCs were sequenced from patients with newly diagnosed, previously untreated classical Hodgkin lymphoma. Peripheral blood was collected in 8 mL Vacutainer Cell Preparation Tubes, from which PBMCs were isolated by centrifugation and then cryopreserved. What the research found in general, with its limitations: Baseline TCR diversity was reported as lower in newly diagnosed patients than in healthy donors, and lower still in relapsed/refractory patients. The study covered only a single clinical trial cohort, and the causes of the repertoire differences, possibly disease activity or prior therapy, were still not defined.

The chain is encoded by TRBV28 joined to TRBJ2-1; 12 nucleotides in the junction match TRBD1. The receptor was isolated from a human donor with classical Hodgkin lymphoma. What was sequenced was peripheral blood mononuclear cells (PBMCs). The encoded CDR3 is CASSWGQGAFQFF. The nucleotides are TGTGCCAGCAGTTGGGGACAGGGGGCGTTTCAGTTCTTC.